Following are 32 T cell receptor beta chains from one sample sequenced in a study of T cell changes during pregnancy in multiple sclerosis. Here immunoSEQ multiplex PCR was the method, and the copy in TCRdb shows in-frame clones only, minus some. The sample shows over 9,000 clones, 75% to 85% of them seen only once. The source material was CD8+ T cells from peripheral blood mononuclear cells, sampled in the third trimester of pregnancy. The receptors shown here come from a female donor in good health, enrolled as a control in a pregnancy study.

This clone was recorded a few times. This chain joins TRBV5-4 and TRBJ1-2; 7 bases agree with TRBD1. This CDR3 region has 12 residues. Germline loops: CDR1 SGHNT, CDR2 YYREEE (reference sequence). Trimming at V came to 4 bases and at J to 6 bases, leaving 3 bases not matched to a gene. Here the CDR3 reads CASSIRGDGYTF. DNA for the CDR3: TGTGCCAGCAGCATCAGGGGGGATGGCTACACCTTC.

The chain uses TRBV27 and TRBJ1-2; D is uncertain. The V and J ends lost 3 bases and 4 bases respectively, with 12 bases between them. The CDR3 runs 14 residues. The V gene's germline CDR1 is MNHEY and CDR2 SMNVEV (reference sequence). As DNA, the CDR3 is TGTGCCAGCAGTTTGAAGGGAGGCTTCTATGGCTACACCTTC. Its protein product is CASSLKGGFYGYTF.

V is TRBV4-2 and J is TRBJ2-7; 8 bases match TRBD2. With V trimmed by 5 bases and J by 1 base, 16 bases remained unmatched. The CDR3 is 18 amino acids. CDR1 is LGHNA, CDR2 YNFKEQ, per germline. CDR3 loop: CASSAGGSLEPISYEQYF. The CDR3 coding sequence is TGTGCCAGCAGCGCGGGGGGATCTCTAGAACCAATTTCCTACGAGCAGTACTTC.

Only a few counts were recorded for this clone. Other DNA variants within this sample encode the same CDR3. The chain combines TRBV6-1 with TRBJ1-1; D gene ambiguous. The V end lost 6 bases, the J end lost 6 bases, and 11 bases lay between the germline ends. The CDR3 runs to 12 residues. Germline V gives CDR1 MNHNS, CDR2 SASEGT. The CDR3 DNA is TGTGCCAGCAGCACGCGCGGCGCTGAAGCTTTCTTT. This codes for CASSTRGAEAFF.

This clone showed up just once. V and J are TRBV21-1 and TRBJ2-3; TRBD1 is the table's D call, not checked against the DNA. TRBV21-1 is designated a pseudogene. The CDR3 has 16 amino acids. The CDR3 DNA sequence: TGTGCCAGCAGCAAAGGTGAAGGACAGGACGCAGATACGCAGTATTTT. As protein: CASSKGEGQDADTQYF.

DNA of the CDR3: TGCGCCAGCAGCTCCGGGACAGGGGATGAGCAGTACTTC. Translating it yields CASSSGTGDEQYF. V is TRBV4-3 and J is TRBJ2-7, with 10 bases lining up with TRBD1. CDR3 size: 13 residues. The trim removed 5 bases at V and 7 bases at J, leaving 5 bases unmatched. CDR1 is LGHNA, CDR2 YSLEER, per germline.

The chain employs TRBV13 and TRBJ2-3; tentatively, D is TRBD2 (5 bases). Germline V gene lookup returns CDR1 PRHDT and CDR2 FYEKMQ (reference sequence). V gave up 4 bases and J gave up 7 bases, with 24 bases separating them. The CDR3 consists of 17 residues. CDR3 nucleotides: TGTGCCAGCAGCTCCCGGGGTAGCGCCGAATTCCCAAATACGCAGTATTTT. The encoded protein is CASSSRGSAEFPNTQYF.

The V gene is TRBV2, the J gene TRBJ2-7, with a tentative D call TRBD2 (6 bases). CDR3 length: 16 amino acids. Germline CDR1 and CDR2: SNHLY and FYNNEI. V was cut by 3 bases and J by 5 bases, with 20 bases left in between. This CDR3 reads CASSDRGTGSRDEQYF. For the CDR3, the DNA is TGTGCCAGCAGTGACCGCGGGACGGGCAGTAGGGACGAGCAGTACTTC.

The rearrangement links TRBV25-1 to TRBJ1-3; 7 nucleotides agree with TRBD1. This CDR3 region has 13 residues. With 5 bases clipped from V and 3 bases from J, the junction kept 1 base outside the gene matches. Germline CDR1 reads MGHDK; CDR2 reads SYGVNS. This CDR3 reads CASSTGVGNTIYF. Here the CDR3 DNA reads TGTGCCAGCAGTACAGGGGTTGGAAACACCATATATTTT.

This clone is classed as large. The chain uses TRBV6-1 and TRBJ2-5, with 10 bases lining up with TRBD2. The CDR3 is made up of 15 amino acids. V lost 2 bases to trimming and J lost 3 bases; unmatched junction nucleotides: 3. CDR1 MNHNS and CDR2 SASEGT come from the germline V gene. The CDR3 region is CASSELAGAEETQYF. The CDR3 DNA sequence: TGTGCCAGCAGTGAACTAGCGGGGGCCGAAGAGACCCAGTACTTC.

The table lists this clone with a count of one. V usage is TRBV9 and J usage is TRBJ2-7, with D possibly TRBD2 on 6 matching bases. V gave up 0 bases and J gave up 4 bases, with 11 bases separating them. CDR1 and CDR2 from the germline V gene are SGDLS and YYNGEE. The CDR3 runs 14 residues. CDR3 protein: CASSVGGESYEQYF. The CDR3 region has the DNA TGTGCCAGCAGCGTAGGGGGGGAGAGTTACGAGCAGTACTTC.

The V gene is TRBV6-5, the J gene TRBJ1-1, with TRBD1 identical over 7 bases. After removal of 2 bases from V and 5 bases from J, the junction contained 8 bases not matched to a gene. There are 15 residues in the CDR3. CDR1 MNHEY and CDR2 SVGAGI come from the germline V gene. The CDR3 loop reads CASSYLSQGETEAFF. The CDR3, as DNA: TGTGCCAGCAGTTACCTGAGCCAGGGGGAAACTGAAGCTTTCTTT.

The chain uses TRBV7-9 and TRBJ2-3, with 10 nucleotides matching TRBD1. The CDR3 is 13 amino acids. The V gene end was trimmed by 5 bases and the J gene end by 13 bases; junction bases not matched to a gene: 9. Germline assignment: CDR1 SEHNR and CDR2 FQNEAQ (reference sequence). CDR3 DNA: TGTGCCAGCAGCCCCCCCGGGACAGGGGAGAAGTATTTT. This sequence encodes CASSPPGTGEKYF.

The gene calls are TRBV5-8 and TRBJ2-3, with TRBD2 matching over 8 bases. Germline CDR1 reads SGHTS; CDR2 reads YDEGEE. With 4 bases clipped from V and 1 base from J, the junction kept 5 bases outside the gene matches. This CDR3 is 15 amino acids long. The CDR3 bases are TGTGCCAGCAGCCCACTAGCGGAGGGCACAGATACGCAGTATTTT. Residues: CASSPLAEGTDTQYF.

This clone was counted between two and nine times. The gene calls are TRBV9 and TRBJ2-1, with D perhaps matching TRBD2 (6 bases). V lost 4 bases and J lost 3, with 14 bases in between. The CDR3 is 15 residues long. Germline V gene data show CDR1 as SGDLS and CDR2 as YYNGEE. DNA for the CDR3: TGTGCCAGCAGCCCCTGGCGGGATCGCTACAATGAGCAGTTCTTC. This codes for CASSPWRDRYNEQFF.

V usage is TRBV19 and J usage is TRBJ2-3, with TRBD2 as a possible D gene (7 bases). Germline V lookup: CDR1 LNHDA, CDR2 SQIVND (reference sequence). V was pared by 7 bases and J by 4 bases, with 15 bases between. CDR3 length equals 14 residues. The CDR3, as DNA: TGTGCCAGTAAAGGGGGGGTTGAGGCAGATACGCAGTATTTT. Its translation: CASKGGVEADTQYF.

The chain carries TRBV9 and TRBJ2-3; D is unresolved. Deletions cut 4 bases from V and 3 bases from J, with 9 bases between. The CDR3 spans 13 residues. The germline V gene encodes CDR1 SGDLS and CDR2 YYNGEE. The DNA for the CDR3 is TGTGCCAGCAGCCAAGGCGGAACAGATACGCAGTATTTT. It translates to CASSQGGTDTQYF.

This rearrangement joins TRBV28 to TRBJ2-1; D is ambiguous. CDR3 size: 14 residues. Germline CDR1 is MDHEN and CDR2 is SYDVKM. The ends were cut back, 7 bases at V and 5 bases at J, with 15 bases in the middle. The CDR3 nucleotides are TGTGCCAGCACCTACCGAGAGCCAAACAATGAGCAGTTCTTC. Translated: CASTYREPNNEQFF.

Here the CDR3 reads CASSPRRTDTQYF. DNA for the CDR3: TGTGCCAGCAGCCCGCGGCGCACAGATACGCAGTATTTT. This chain uses TRBV9 with TRBJ2-3, with D unclear. Germline loops: CDR1 SGDLS, CDR2 YYNGEE. V was trimmed by 4 bases and J by 1 base, leaving 7 bases between them. This CDR3 is 13 amino acids long.

The chain carries TRBV2 and TRBJ2-7, with D unclear. Germline V gene lookup returns CDR1 SNHLY and CDR2 FYNNEI. CDR3 length equals 12 residues. V shed 7 bases and J shed 4 bases, with 11 bases lying between them. The CDR3 DNA follows: TGTGCCAGCACCACATCAAAGTACGAGCAGTACTTC. Residues: CASTTSKYEQYF.

The chain carries TRBV7-9 and TRBJ1-4; D unresolved. The CDR3 spans 17 residues. V lost 5 bases to trimming and J lost 0 bases, with 16 bases between them. In germline, CDR1 is SEHNR, CDR2 FQNEAQ (reference sequence). CDR3 sequence: CASSPKRQDSTNEKLFF. The CDR3 coding sequence is TGTGCCAGCAGCCCAAAGCGGCAGGACTCAACTAATGAAAAACTGTTTTTT.

The rearrangement uses TRBV7-8 and TRBJ2-7; tentatively, D is TRBD2 (5 bases). The V gene lost 1 base and the J gene lost 4 bases, with 14 bases spanning the gap. Germline V gives CDR1 SGHVS, CDR2 FQNEAQ. The CDR3 totals 15 residues. The CDR3 nucleotides read TGTGCCAGCAGCTTAGAGAGGGTTTCGGGATACGAGCAGTACTTC. This translates into CASSLERVSGYEQYF.

The chain employs TRBV11-3 and TRBJ2-7, with 11 bases lining up with TRBD1. Per the germline V gene, CDR1 is SGHNT and CDR2 is YENEEA. After removal of 4 bases from V and 6 bases from J, the junction contained 2 bases not matched to a gene. This CDR3 contains 13 residues. The CDR3, as DNA: TGTGCCAGCAGCTCCGGGACAGGGGGCGAGCAGTACTTC. Translation gives CASSSGTGGEQYF. Supplemented by reference TRBV11-3 and TRBJ2-7, the full variable domain reads EAGVVQSPRYKIIEKKQPVAFWCNPISGHNTLYWYLQNLGQGPELLIRYENEEAVDDSQLPKDRFSAERLKGVDSTLKIQPAELGDSAVYLCASSSGTGGEQYFGPGTRLTVT.

This clone was seen only once. The rearrangement links TRBV5-1 to TRBJ2-1; no reliable D call. CDR1 and CDR2 (germline): SGHRS, YFSETQ. V lost 0 bases to trimming and J lost 10 bases, with 8 bases between them. The CDR3 totals 12 residues. The CDR3 sequence is CASSLGAREQFF. CDR3 nucleotides: TGCGCCAGCAGCTTGGGGGCACGGGAGCAGTTCTTC.

The chain employs TRBV6-4 and TRBJ2-1; the match to TRBD2 covers 11 bases. Germline lookup yields CDR1 MRHNA and CDR2 SNTAGT. The CDR3 covers 15 residues. V shed 10 bases and J 7 bases; nucleotides not matched to a gene: 12. The CDR3 protein is CAIRIAGGPGNEQFF. The CDR3 DNA follows: TGTGCCATCCGGATAGCGGGAGGGCCAGGGAATGAGCAGTTCTTC.

The chain combines TRBV6-1 with TRBJ2-2; 8 bases line up with TRBD1. V was pared by 4 bases and J by 3 bases, with 7 bases of the junction left unmatched. The CDR3 runs to 16 residues. Germline V lookup: CDR1 MNHNS, CDR2 SASEGT. The CDR3, as DNA: TGTGCCAGCAGTGTCCCCGGGACAGGAGACACCGGGGAGCTGTTTTTT. Encoded protein: CASSVPGTGDTGELFF.

The chain uses TRBV30 and TRBJ2-2; 11 bases line up with TRBD1. This CDR3 contains 16 residues. Germline V lookup: CDR1 GTSNPN, CDR2 SVGIG (reference sequence). V gave up 7 bases and J gave up 6 bases; unmatched junction bases: 13. The CDR3 DNA is TGTGCCTCACCCGGTCCGGGACAGGGGGACGCCGGGGAGCTGTTTTTT. Translation: CASPGPGQGDAGELFF.

The chain recombines TRBV27 with TRBJ1-1; maybe TRBD1 (5 bases). The germline V gene has CDR1 MNHEY and CDR2 SMNVEV (reference sequence). Trimming removed 2 bases from V and 4 bases from J, with 11 bases in between. There are 14 residues in the CDR3. The chain's CDR3 is CASSLARGGTEAFF. The CDR3 DNA reads TGTGCCAGCAGTTTAGCCCGGGGGGGCACTGAAGCTTTCTTT.

This clone was picked up a small number of times. The chain links TRBV19 to TRBJ2-1; 8 nucleotides match TRBD2. The germline CDR1 and CDR2 sequences are LNHDA and SQIVND (reference sequence). The CDR3 covers 15 residues. Trimming removed 4 bases from V and 0 bases from J; junction bases left unmatched: 2. CDR3 sequence: CASSSGRTSYNEQFF. In DNA, the CDR3 is TGTGCCAGTAGTAGCGGGAGGACCTCCTACAATGAGCAGTTCTTC.

This clone was observed a single time. V and J are TRBV6-1 and TRBJ1-6; 9 nucleotides match TRBD1. CDR3 length equals 15 residues. The germline V gene has CDR1 MNHNS and CDR2 SASEGT. The V gene end was trimmed by 3 bases and the J gene end by 9 bases; junction bases not matched to a gene: 6. The CDR3 DNA is TGTGCCAGCAGTGACCAGACAGGGGGTCGTTCACCCCTCCACTTT. It yields the protein CASSDQTGGRSPLHF.

Here the CDR3 DNA reads TGCGCCAGCAGCCCCGGGTGGAGAGGGATCCATGAGCAGTTCTTC. Protein: CASSPGWRGIHEQFF. This rearrangement joins TRBV4-3 to TRBJ2-1; D might be TRBD2 (5 bases). CDR1 and CDR2 (germline): LGHNA, YSLEER. The CDR3 is 15 residues long. V lost 4 bases to trimming and J lost 8 bases, with 18 bases between them.

This clone was counted between two and nine times. This chain joins TRBV4-2 and TRBJ2-7; 13 bases align to TRBD2. Looked up from germline, CDR1 is LGHNA and CDR2 is YNFKEQ. Germline trimming cut 3 bases from V and 4 bases from J; bases unmatched to any gene: 6. The CDR3 covers 16 residues. The CDR3 sequence: CASSHTSGGGSYEQYF. Written as DNA, the CDR3 is TGTGCCAGCAGCCACACTAGCGGGGGGGGATCGTACGAGCAGTACTTC.